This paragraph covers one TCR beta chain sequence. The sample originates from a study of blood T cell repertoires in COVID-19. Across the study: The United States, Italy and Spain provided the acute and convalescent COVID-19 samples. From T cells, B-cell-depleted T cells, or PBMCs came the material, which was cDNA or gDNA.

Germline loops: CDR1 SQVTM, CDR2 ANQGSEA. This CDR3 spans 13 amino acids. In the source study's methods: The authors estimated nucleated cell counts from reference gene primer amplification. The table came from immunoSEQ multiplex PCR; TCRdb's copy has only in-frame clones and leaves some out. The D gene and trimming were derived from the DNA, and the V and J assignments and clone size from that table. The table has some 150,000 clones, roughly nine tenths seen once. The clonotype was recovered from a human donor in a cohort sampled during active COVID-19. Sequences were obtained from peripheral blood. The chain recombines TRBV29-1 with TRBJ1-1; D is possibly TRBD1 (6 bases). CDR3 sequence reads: CGSTWGQDTEAFF. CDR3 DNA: TGCGGCTCTACATGGGGGCAAGACACTGAAGCTTTCTTT.